Following are 4 T cell receptor beta chains from one sample sequenced in a study of tumor-infiltrating lymphocytes in oesophageal squamous cell carcinoma. MiXCR, applied by TCRdb to the PCR reads, yields one record per CDR3 protein. The sample contains roughly 11,000 distinct CDR3 sequences, about 60% of which appear only once. Sample: esophageal tumor tissue. These receptors all stem from a male donor with esophageal squamous cell carcinoma.

This clonotype was detected a few times. The chain joins TRBV7-2 to TRBJ2-1; no clear D. The CDR3 is 15 residues long. The V gene lost 5 bases and the J gene lost 3 bases, with 14 bases spanning the gap. Germline V gene lookup returns CDR1 SGHTA and CDR2 FQGNSA. This CDR3 reads CASSPSQSLYNEQFF. The CDR3 DNA reads TGTGCCAGCAGCCCGAGTCAGTCACTCTACAATGAGCAGTTCTTC. The full variable domain, rest sourced from reference TRBV7-2 and TRBJ2-1, is GAGVSQSPSNKVTEKGKDVELRCDPISGHTALYWYRQSLGQGLEFLIYFQGNSAPDKSGLPSDRFSAERTGGSVSTLTIQRTQQEDSAVYLCASSPSQSLYNEQFFGPGTRLTVL.

The rearrangement joins TRBV7-4 to TRBJ2-3, with 11 bases fitting TRBD2. The assigned J gene may be wrong: the sequence end matches TRBJ2-7 better. The germline gives CDR1 SGHVT, CDR2 SQSDAQ. There are 15 residues in the CDR3. CDR3 DNA: TGTGCCAGCAGCTTAGAAACTAGCGGGAGTTACGAGCAGTACTTC. It specifies CASSLETSGSYEQYF.

This clonotype came up a few times. The J gene is TRBJ2-1, the V gene TRBV6-6, with D possibly being TRBD2 (7 bases). Germline CDR1 is MNHNY and CDR2 is SVGAGI (reference sequence). CDR3 length: 17 residues. V lost 0 bases and J lost 8, with 20 bases in between. The CDR3 bases are TGTGCCAGCAGTTACTCCTCACGTTGGACGGGGGGCGATGAGCAGTTCTTC. It specifies CASSYSSRWTGGDEQFF.

The chain couples TRBV28 to TRBJ2-7; 10 positions agree with TRBD2. The CDR3 consists of 14 residues. Germline V gene lookup returns CDR1 MDHEN and CDR2 SYDVKM. With V trimmed by 4 bases and J by 4 bases, 4 bases remained unmatched. DNA for the CDR3: TGTGCCAGCAGTTACAGCGGGAGGGTTTACGAGCAGTACTTC. This gives the protein CASSYSGRVYEQYF.